The 29 T cell receptor beta chains listed next were all sequenced from one sample in a study of blood T cell repertoires in COVID-19. TCRdb's copy holds only in-frame clones and misses some; the assay was immunoSEQ multiplex PCR. The sample contains over 95,000 clones, about 88% of which appear only once. Sequencing was performed on peripheral blood. Receptors were obtained from a man in his forties with acute or convalescent COVID-19.

The chain combines TRBV5-1 with TRBJ2-2, with TRBD1 matching 8 bases. V was clipped by 4 bases and J by 0 bases; unmatched bases: 5. Germline V CDR1 and CDR2: SGHRS, YFSETQ. This CDR3 comprises 16 residues. The chain's CDR3 is CASSKSGQANTGELFF. The CDR3 nucleotides are TGCGCCAGCAGCAAATCGGGACAGGCGAACACCGGGGAGCTGTTTTTT.

V and J are TRBV3-1 (or the pseudogene TRBV3-2) and TRBJ2-3; 8 nucleotides line up with TRBD2. The CDR3 runs to 15 residues. Per the germline V gene, CDR1 is LGHDT and CDR2 is YNNKEL (reference sequence). V lost 4 bases, J lost 3 bases, and 6 bases stayed unmatched. CDR3 region: CASSLRGGGTDTQYF. CDR3 in DNA: TGTGCCAGCAGCCTCCGGGGGGGTGGAACAGATACGCAGTATTTT.

The V call is TRBV5-1, the J call TRBJ2-7; D is possibly TRBD2 (6 bases). V lost 0 bases and J 7 bases, leaving 11 bases between the germline ends. CDR1 and CDR2 from the germline V gene are SGHRS and YFSETQ. This CDR3 is 13 amino acids long. CDR3 DNA sequence: TGCGCCAGCAGCTTGGATCTCGGAGGGGAGCAGTACTTC. The encoded protein is CASSLDLGGEQYF.

The V and J genes are TRBV7-2 and TRBJ2-3; maybe TRBD1 (5 bases). This CDR3 is built from 16 residues. Germline V gene data show CDR1 as SGHTA and CDR2 as FQGNSA. Trimming removed 2 bases at V and 0 bases at J, with 12 bases between. The CDR3 here is CASSLTLGASTDTQYF. CDR3 nucleotides: TGTGCCAGCAGCTTAACGCTAGGGGCAAGCACAGATACGCAGTATTTT.

The chain employs TRBV7-9 and TRBJ1-1, with 8 bases that match TRBD1. With V trimmed by 6 bases and J by 6 bases, 6 bases remained unmatched. Germline lookup yields CDR1 SEHNR and CDR2 FQNEAQ (reference sequence). The CDR3 totals 13 residues. CDR3 DNA: TGTGCCAGCAGAGCAACAGGGGGGTCTGAAGCTTTCTTT. It encodes CASRATGGSEAFF.

V gene TRBV27 combines with J gene TRBJ1-5; maybe TRBD1 (6 bases). This CDR3 contains 17 residues. Germline V lookup: CDR1 MNHEY, CDR2 SMNVEV (reference sequence). V lost 2 bases to trimming and J lost 2 bases, with 16 bases between them. The CDR3 coding sequence is TGTGCCAGCAGTTTACGGCAGGGGTTGGCAGGCAATCAGCCCCAGCATTTT. Translation: CASSLRQGLAGNQPQHF.

The rearrangement uses TRBV12-3 or TRBV12-4 and TRBJ1-2, with 7 bases aligning to TRBD1. J lost 3 bases, V lost 8 bases, and 3 bases had no gene match. This CDR3 region has 12 residues. The CDR3 DNA is TGTGCCAGCGGACAGGCCTACTATGGCTACACCTTC. Translated: CASGQAYYGYTF.

The V call is TRBV4-1, the J call TRBJ1-2, with 10 bases that match TRBD1. Germline V CDR1 and CDR2: MGHRA, YSYEKL. There are 16 residues in the CDR3. The J segment lost 6 bases and the V segment lost 6 bases, leaving 13 bases of the junction unmatched. The DNA of the CDR3 is TGCGCCAGCAGTGTATATGAAGGACAGGGGGAAGATGGCTACACCTTC. It codes for CASSVYEGQGEDGYTF.

The chain joins TRBV29-1 to TRBJ2-7; D is possibly TRBD1 (6 bases). From germline, CDR1 is SQVTM and CDR2 ANQGSEA. The V gene lost 4 bases and the J gene lost 2 bases, with 18 bases spanning the gap. The CDR3 spans 15 residues. CDR3 DNA: TGCAGCGTTGGTAGCAGGGACACGGAACCCTACGAGCAGTACTTC. Its protein is CSVGSRDTEPYEQYF.

This sequence joins TRBV12-3 or TRBV12-4 and TRBJ2-7; TRBD1 might be the D (6 bases). The CDR3 is 13 residues long. V lost 5 bases to trimming and J lost 6 bases, with 14 bases between them. CDR3: CASSNRVSGEQYF. CDR3 sequence (DNA): TGTGCCAGCAGTAACAGGGTCAGTGGCGAGCAGTACTTC.

The genes are TRBV19 and TRBJ1-1; tentatively, D is TRBD1 (5 bases). Germline V gene data show CDR1 as LNHDA and CDR2 as SQIVND (reference sequence). This CDR3 contains 17 residues. With 2 bases removed from V and 1 base from J, the gap between germline ends came to 17 bases. CDR3 nucleotides: TGTGCCAGTAGTATACGGCAGGGTTCATTGAAGAACACTGAAGCTTTCTTT. This encodes CASSIRQGSLKNTEAFF.

The chain is built from TRBV19 and TRBJ2-4; perhaps TRBD1 as D (5 bases). V was pared by 5 bases and J by 8 bases, with 22 bases between. The CDR3 length is 16 residues. CDR1 LNHDA and CDR2 SQIVND come from the germline V gene (reference sequence). This CDR3 reads CASSAFVGGALDIQYF. The CDR3 bases are TGTGCCAGTAGTGCCTTCGTCGGTGGGGCTTTAGACATTCAGTACTTC.

This chain links TRBV11-2 with TRBJ2-5, with D possibly matching TRBD2 (5 bases). Germline V gene sequence: CDR1 SGHAT, CDR2 FQNNGV. Trimming left V 0 bases short and J 4 bases short, with 9 bases between. The CDR3 has 14 amino acids. CDR3 residues: CASSLDRRIETQYF. The CDR3 nucleotides read TGTGCCAGCAGCTTAGATCGGAGGATAGAGACCCAGTACTTC.

Concerning this clone: One end of the junction does not line up with germline, which may come from a read error. The chain is built from TRBV7-3 and TRBJ1-1, with no clear D. The V gene's germline CDR1 is SGHTA and CDR2 FQGTGA. The CDR3 extends over 13 amino acids. In nucleotides, the CDR3 is TGTGCCAGCAACTTAAGAGCAAACACTGAAGCTTTCTTT. Its protein is CASNLRANTEAFF.

The chain couples TRBV6-5 to TRBJ1-2; possible D gene TRBD1, 5 bases. CDR1 and CDR2 (germline): MNHEY, SVGAGI. Trimming pared 6 bases from V and 2 bases from J, leaving 13 bases between. CDR3 length: 14 residues. The CDR3 DNA is TGTGCCAGCAGGCGCGGGGGTATGAACTATGGCTACACCTTC. It translates to CASRRGGMNYGYTF.

This clone came up a few times. At the DNA level, this CDR3 is encoded by other sequences in the same sample as well. V gene TRBV5-1 combines with J gene TRBJ1-4; unclear D gene. Trimming took off 1 base at V and 0 bases at J, with 4 bases between the two ends. The CDR3 contains 14 residues. Germline V lookup: CDR1 SGHRS, CDR2 YFSETQ. The CDR3 DNA reads TGCGCCAGCAGCTTGCGGGCAACTAATGAAAAACTGTTTTTT. Its protein is CASSLRATNEKLFF.

CDR3 DNA: TGTGCCAGCAGCCAAAGGGGAGGAGGCGGACAGGGGGTCGGCGAGCAGTACTTC. It translates to CASSQRGGGGQGVGEQYF. This chain joins TRBV3-1 (or the pseudogene TRBV3-2) and TRBJ2-7; 10 bases align to TRBD1. Trimming at V came to 2 bases and at J to 6 bases, leaving 16 bases not matched to a gene. Germline V gene lookup returns CDR1 LGHDT and CDR2 YNNKEL (reference sequence). CDR3 length: 18 amino acids.

The J gene is TRBJ1-1, the V gene TRBV6-5; D is possibly TRBD1 (5 bases). Trimming stripped 2 bases from V and 3 bases from J, with 13 bases between. This CDR3 has 15 residues. CDR1 and CDR2 (germline): MNHEY, SVGAGI. This CDR3 is CASSYRGFGDTEAFF. The CDR3 DNA reads as TGTGCCAGCAGTTACCGGGGGTTCGGGGACACTGAAGCTTTCTTT.

The chain is built from TRBV3-1 (or the pseudogene TRBV3-2) and TRBJ1-2; 9 nucleotides align to TRBD1. After removal of 5 bases from V and 2 bases from J, the junction contained 9 bases not matched to a gene. The CDR3 sequence is 16 residues long. Germline CDR1 reads LGHDT; CDR2 reads YNNKEL (reference sequence). The CDR3 region is CASSSTDRGGNYGYTF. The CDR3 coding sequence is TGTGCCAGCAGCTCAACAGACAGGGGGGGGAACTATGGCTACACCTTC.

The DNA for the CDR3 is TGTGCCAGCGTGGGGGCGGGCAATGAGCAGTTCTTC. Translated: CASVGAGNEQFF. The V and J genes are TRBV6-4 and TRBJ2-1; D might be TRBD1 (6 bases). The V and J ends lost 8 bases and 6 bases respectively, with 11 bases between them. The CDR3 runs to 12 residues. Germline CDR1 MRHNA, CDR2 SNTAGT.

The chain combines TRBV4-1 with TRBJ2-5; perhaps TRBD1 as D (6 bases). V was clipped by 4 bases and J by 2 bases, with 14 bases between them. Germline-derived CDR1 and CDR2 are MGHRA and YSYEKL. This CDR3 region has 15 residues. CDR3 amino acids: CASSRGPGDQETQYF. CDR3 DNA: TGCGCCAGCAGCCGAGGCCCAGGGGATCAAGAGACCCAGTACTTC.

This chain connects TRBV6-5 to TRBJ1-1; 7 positions agree with TRBD1. Germline CDR1 is MNHEY and CDR2 is SVGAGI. The CDR3 runs to 15 residues. Trimming at V came to 6 bases and at J to 0 bases, leaving 7 bases not matched to a gene. This chain's CDR3 is CASRVTGTMNTEAFF. The CDR3, as DNA: TGTGCCAGCAGAGTGACAGGGACGATGAACACTGAAGCTTTCTTT.

The chain joins TRBV14 to TRBJ2-2; a possible D gene is TRBD1 (5 bases). Trimming removed 3 bases at V and 6 bases at J, with 11 bases between. The germline gives CDR1 SGHDN, CDR2 FVKESK. CDR3 length equals 14 residues. The CDR3 DNA sequence: TGTGCCAGCAGCCAGGAAAGGGGTTCCGGGGAGCTGTTTTTT. It yields the protein CASSQERGSGELFF.

The chain couples TRBV4-3 to TRBJ2-3; D perhaps matches TRBD2 (6 bases). The CDR3 loop spans 17 amino acids. The germline CDR1 and CDR2 sequences are LGHNA and YSLEER. The ends were cut back, 1 base at V and 1 base at J, with 15 bases in the middle. The CDR3 DNA reads as TGCGCCAGCAGCCAAGCGATTTCGGGGGTGGGCACAGATACGCAGTATTTT. Translated: CASSQAISGVGTDTQYF.

Details on this clone: Other DNA sequences within the sample encode an identical CDR3. The rearrangement uses TRBV25-1 and TRBJ2-5; TRBD1 matches at 7 bases. CDR1 MGHDK and CDR2 SYGVNS come from the germline V gene. The CDR3 spans 14 residues. Losses at the gene ends were 4 bases for V and 4 bases for J; bases not matched to a gene: 6. CDR3 region: CASSVRDSRETQYF. The CDR3 DNA reads TGTGCCAGCAGTGTCCGGGACAGTCGAGAGACCCAGTACTTC.

This chain links TRBV5-4 with TRBJ1-1, with 7 bases identical to TRBD1. Germline CDR1 reads SGHNT; CDR2 reads YYREEE (reference sequence). Trimming at V came to 4 bases and at J to 5 bases, leaving 8 bases not matched to a gene. This CDR3 region has 14 residues. The CDR3 DNA sequence: TGTGCCAGCAGCCGGGAGGGGGCTGGAACTGAAGCTTTCTTT. This sequence encodes CASSREGAGTEAFF.

The chain joins TRBV3-1 (or the pseudogene TRBV3-2) to TRBJ2-1; 14 nucleotides line up with TRBD2. The J segment lost 6 bases and the V segment lost 0 bases, leaving 7 bases of the junction unmatched. This CDR3 comprises 18 residues. The germline CDR1 and CDR2 sequences are LGHDT and YNNKEL (reference sequence). The CDR3 nucleotides are TGTGCCAGCAGCCAAGATTTTGCCGGACTAGCGGGGGGCAATGAGCAGTTCTTC. Protein product: CASSQDFAGLAGGNEQFF.

The V call is TRBV6-5, the J call TRBJ1-5; TRBD1 matches at 7 bases. Per the germline V gene, CDR1 is MNHEY and CDR2 is SVGAGI. The CDR3 loop spans 13 amino acids. V was clipped by 6 bases and J by 15 bases; unmatched bases: 14. The CDR3, as DNA: TGTGCCAGCAGAGATACGAATGACAGGGCGGGGCATTTT. It is translated as CASRDTNDRAGHF.

This clone was counted a few times. The chain is built from TRBV18 and TRBJ2-7; D is perhaps TRBD2 (6 bases). This CDR3 has 16 amino acids. Looked up from germline, CDR1 is KGHSH and CDR2 is LQKENI. The ends were cut back, 2 bases at V and 2 bases at J, with 16 bases in the middle. CDR3 amino acids: CASSPMIGASAYEQYF. The CDR3 coding sequence is TGTGCCAGCTCACCAATGATAGGGGCTAGCGCCTACGAGCAGTACTTC.